This is a list of T cell receptor beta chains from one sample in a study of blood T cell repertoires in COVID-19. Measured with immunoSEQ multiplex PCR; TCRdb has only the in-frame clones, and not every one. In the table there are 150,000 to 200,000 clones, 92% of which are singletons. The sequencing input was peripheral blood. The receptors shown here come from a man younger than 45 with COVID-19, enrolled during active disease. Each CDR3 is given with its conserved first and last residue. The D gene is left open where the match is weak. Clone size is not always given. Where it is, it says once, few, many or a class for expanded clones.

clone size	J gene	D gene	V gene	CDR3 DNA	CDR3 protein
-	TRBJ1-5	-	TRBV29-1	TGCAGCGTTGCCATGAGAAGCAATCAGCCCCAGCATTTT	CSVAMRSNQPQHF
-	TRBJ2-7	-	TRBV21-1	TGTGCCAGCAGCAAAGTACGACAGCAAGTCGACCCAAAATACGAGCAGTACTTC	CASSKVRQQVDPKYEQYF
-	TRBJ1-1	TRBD1	TRBV7-3	TGTGCCAGCAGCTTCTCGGGCTCGACAGGGGGCTGGAACACTGAAGCTTTCTTT	CASSFSGSTGGWNTEAFF
-	TRBJ1-1	-	TRBV5-6	TGTGCCAGCAGCTTATTAGACAGGAACACTGAAGCTTTCTTT	CASSLLDRNTEAFF
-	TRBJ1-2	-	TRBV28	TGTGCCAGCAGTTTATCCAGGGTGCGAGGCTACACCTTC	CASSLSRVRGYTF
few	TRBJ1-2	-	TRBV5-1	TGCGCCAGCAGCTTGGACAGGGAGGGCTACACCTTC	CASSLDREGYTF
-	TRBJ2-7	TRBD2	TRBV7-2	TGTGCCAGCAGCTTAGGGGGACTAGGTTCAATTCGGGGCGAGCAGTACTTC	CASSLGGLGSIRGEQYF
-	TRBJ2-7	-	TRBV6-2/TRBV6-3	TGTGCCAGCAGTTACGAGACAGGGAGGTTTTACGAGCAGTACTTC	CASSYETGRFYEQYF
-	TRBJ2-3	TRBD2	TRBV27	TGTGCCAGCAGTCACCGAGCGGGGAGCACAGATACGCAGTATTTT	CASSHRAGSTDTQYF
-	TRBJ2-1	TRBD2	TRBV29-1	TGCAGCGTTGGAGGGACTAGCGGGGTCTACAATGAGCAGTTCTTC	CSVGGTSGVYNEQFF
-	TRBJ2-7	TRBD2	TRBV7-9	TGTGCCAGCAGTTGGGGACTAGTAATAGGCGAGCAGTACTTC	CASSWGLVIGEQYF
-	TRBJ1-6	TRBD1	TRBV18	TGTGCCAGCTCGCAGTTCAATCCGGGACAGGGGAATTCACCCCTCCACTTT	CASSQFNPGQGNSPLHF
-	TRBJ1-5	-	TRBV3-1/TRBV3-2	TGTGCCAGCAGCCCCCGGGGGGGCCCCAATCAGCCCCAGCATTTT	CASSPRGGPNQPQHF
-	TRBJ2-5	-	TRBV5-1	TGCGCCAGCAGCCCGACAGGCCCCGAAGAGACCCAGTACTTC	CASSPTGPEETQYF
once	TRBJ2-6	TRBD1	TRBV4-1	TGCGCCAGCAGCCAAGAGACAGGGGGATATAACAGGTCTGGGGCCAACGTCCTGACTTTC	CASSQETGGYNRSGANVLTF
once	TRBJ2-7	TRBD1	TRBV27	TGTGCCAGCAGTACGACAGGGGGCGAGCAGTACTTC	CASSTTGGEQYF
-	TRBJ1-4	-	TRBV30	TGTGCCTGGAGTGTAGGGGGGGGTAATGAAAAACTGTTTTTT	CAWSVGGGNEKLFF
-	TRBJ1-5	TRBD1	TRBV20-1	TGCAGTGCTAGTAACAGGGGTCAGCCCCAGCATTTT	CSASNRGQPQHF
-	TRBJ2-3	-	TRBV29-1	TGCAGCGTTGTCCCTCCATATTACGGGACAGATACGCAGTATTTT	CSVVPPYYGTDTQYF
-	TRBJ1-5	-	TRBV6-5	TGTGCCAGCAGTTACGGGGCTTTCGATCAGCCCCAGCATTTT	CASSYGAFDQPQHF
-	TRBJ1-1	TRBD1	TRBV19	TGTGCCAGTAGTACCCGGACAGGGGACACTGAAGCTTTCTTT	CASSTRTGDTEAFF
-	TRBJ2-3	TRBD1	TRBV7-3	TGTGCCAGCAGCCCCGGGACAGGCACAGATACGCAGTATTTT	CASSPGTGTDTQYF
-	TRBJ1-5	TRBD1	TRBV6-5	TGTGCCAGCAGGGGTTTGACAGGGAATGAACCCCAGCATTTT	CASRGLTGNEPQHF
-	TRBJ2-7	-	TRBV2	TGTGCCAGCAGTGAAAGGAGACTCCCTCCTGAGCAGTACTTC	CASSERRLPPEQYF
-	TRBJ2-6	-	TRBV6-6	TGTGCCAGCAGTCGACAGGCGATCTCTGGGGCCAACGTCCTGACTTTC	CASSRQAISGANVLTF
-	TRBJ1-6	TRBD1	TRBV18	TGTGCCAGCTCACCGGACAGGGTGAATTCACCCCTCCACTTT	CASSPDRVNSPLHF
-	TRBJ2-3	TRBD2	TRBV27	TGTGCCAGCAGTGGGCAGCTTATGGGACCGGGACTAGCGGGAGAAGATACGCAGTATTTT	CASSGQLMGPGLAGEDTQYF
-	TRBJ2-3	-	TRBV29-1	TGCAGCGTTGAAGAAACTAGTCATACGCAGTATTTT	CSVEETSHTQYF
-	TRBJ1-1	-	TRBV7-2	TGTGCCAGCAGCTTAGCGCGGGGATTCATGGTCGCTGAAGCTTTCTTT	CASSLARGFMVAEAFF
-	TRBJ2-3	-	TRBV18	TGTGCCAGCTCACCATCGAACACAGGAACAGATACGCAGTATTTT	CASSPSNTGTDTQYF
-	TRBJ1-4	-	TRBV3-1/TRBV3-2	TGTGCCATCGGAAGGTCGGGAGAAAAACTGTTTTTT	CAIGRSGEKLFF
-	TRBJ1-6	TRBD1	TRBV4-2	TGTGCCAGCAGTGAAGACGGCACAGGGGTAGAGGAGAGGTCCTTGGGGTCCCTCCACTTT	CASSEDGTGVEERSLGSLHF
once	TRBJ2-1	-	TRBV3-1/TRBV3-2	TGTGCCAGCAGCCAAGATTGGGCGCAGGGCTCCTACAATGAGCAGTTCTTC	CASSQDWAQGSYNEQFF
-	TRBJ1-1	-	TRBV28	TGTGCCAGCAGGGAGAGGGAATCTTTCTTT	CASRERESFF
-	TRBJ2-1	TRBD2	TRBV19	TGTGCCAGTTCGGGGGGGCCTTACAATGAGCAGTTCTTC	CASSGGPYNEQFF
-	TRBJ2-4	TRBD1	TRBV2	TGTGCCAGCAGTGAAGGCAGGGGGCTTGAAAACATTCAGTACTTC	CASSEGRGLENIQYF
-	TRBJ1-6	-	TRBV19	TGTGCCAGTCAAGTCGGCGCCGGAGGCTCACCCCTCCACTTT	CASQVGAGGSPLHF
few	TRBJ1-3	-	TRBV27	TGTGCCAGCAGTCCAACAGGGTTTCTCGGCGGAAACACCATATATTTT	CASSPTGFLGGNTIYF
-	TRBJ2-1	-	TRBV27	TGTGCCAGCAGTTTAAGGGGCTATGAGCAGTTCTTC	CASSLRGYEQFF
once	TRBJ2-2	-	TRBV4-3	TGCGCCAGCAGCCAAGATCTGCAGGGCTGGACCGGGGAGCTGTTTTTT	CASSQDLQGWTGELFF